The rows below give T cell receptor beta chains drawn from one sample of a study of regulatory T cells in long-lasting Graves disease. TCRdb re-analysed the multiplex PCR reads in MiXCR, keeping a single row per CDR3 protein. The profile covers about 240,000 distinct CDR3 sequences, with about 19% appearing a single time and approximately 14% taken by the ten largest. The sequencing here drew on peripheral blood mononuclear cells (PBMCs), taken at new diagnosis, from a patient treated with antithyroid drugs. The receptors here all came from a female donor with Graves disease. Both conserved end residues are part of each CDR3. A D gene is named only where the DNA matches it firmly. A clone size is listed for some rows: how often the clone was seen (once, few, many), or a class if it is expanded.

V gene: TRBV10-3; clone size: many; D gene: TRBD2; J gene: TRBJ2-5; CDR3 protein: CATGASGVQETQYF; CDR3 DNA: TGTGCCACCGGAGCTAGCGGAGTCCAAGAGACCCAGTACTTC
V gene: TRBV7-2; clone size: many; D gene: -; J gene: TRBJ2-1; CDR3 protein: CASSLYSNEQFF; CDR3 DNA: TGTGCCAGCAGCTTATACAGTAATGAGCAGTTCTTC
V gene: TRBV20-1; clone size: many; D gene: -; J gene: TRBJ1-1; CDR3 protein: CSAVPGGSTEAFF; CDR3 DNA: TGCAGTGCTGTCCCCGGGGGGAGCACTGAAGCTTTCTTT
V gene: TRBV6-5; clone size: -; D gene: -; J gene: TRBJ2-7; CDR3 protein: CASSFGGVGRYRYEQYF; CDR3 DNA: TGTGCCAGCAGTTTCGGGGGCGTCGGGAGATACCGGTACGAGCAGTACTTC
V gene: TRBV5-1; clone size: few; D gene: -; J gene: TRBJ2-5; CDR3 protein: CASSPTGGSLQETQYF; CDR3 DNA: TGCGCCAGCAGCCCGACGGGCGGGTCACTCCAAGAGACCCAGTACTTC
V gene: TRBV4-3; clone size: many; D gene: TRBD2; J gene: TRBJ2-7; CDR3 protein: CASSQESGGHYEQYF; CDR3 DNA: TGCGCCAGCAGCCAAGAGTCGGGAGGTCACTACGAGCAGTACTTC
V gene: TRBV11-2; clone size: many; D gene: -; J gene: TRBJ1-3; CDR3 protein: CASSLAPATASSGNTIYF; CDR3 DNA: TGTGCCAGCAGCTTAGCCCCAGCGACAGCTTCCTCTGGAAACACCATATATTTT
V gene: TRBV19; clone size: few; D gene: -; J gene: TRBJ1-2; CDR3 protein: CASNQGRAYGYTF; CDR3 DNA: TGTGCCAGTAACCAGGGCAGGGCCTATGGCTACACCTTC
V gene: TRBV25-1; clone size: -; D gene: -; J gene: TRBJ2-5; CDR3 protein: CASRGLGGQETQYF; CDR3 DNA: TGTGCCAGCAGGGGGTTGGGCGGGCAAGAGACCCAGTACTTC
V gene: TRBV5-4; clone size: few; D gene: TRBD2; J gene: TRBJ2-1; CDR3 protein: CASSQVTSGSNEQFF; CDR3 DNA: TGTGCCAGCAGCCAGGTCACTAGCGGGAGCAATGAGCAGTTCTTC
V gene: TRBV20-1; clone size: -; D gene: -; J gene: TRBJ2-7; CDR3 protein: CSASLRAGQRSSYEQYF; CDR3 DNA: TGCAGTGCTAGCTTACGAGCGGGCCAGCGGAGCTCCTACGAGCAGTACTTC
V gene: TRBV29-1; clone size: few; D gene: TRBD1; J gene: TRBJ1-2; CDR3 protein: CSVRGQGAWGYTF; CDR3 DNA: TGCAGCGTAAGGGGACAGGGGGCTTGGGGCTACACCTTC
V gene: TRBV18; clone size: many; D gene: -; J gene: TRBJ2-5; CDR3 protein: CASSPSGEFVETQYF; CDR3 DNA: TGTGCCAGCTCACCTTCGGGGGAGTTTGTAGAGACCCAGTACTTC
V gene: TRBV28; clone size: many; D gene: -; J gene: TRBJ1-5; CDR3 protein: CASSRGQYNQPQHF; CDR3 DNA: TGTGCCAGCAGCCGCGGACAGTACAATCAGCCCCAGCATTTT
V gene: TRBV6-2/TRBV6-3; clone size: many; D gene: TRBD2; J gene: TRBJ2-7; CDR3 protein: CASSYGLAGAEQYF; CDR3 DNA: TGTGCCAGCAGTTATGGACTAGCGGGGGCCGAGCAGTACTTC
V gene: TRBV20-1; clone size: many; D gene: TRBD2; J gene: TRBJ2-3; CDR3 protein: CSAEPGAGPDTQYF; CDR3 DNA: TGCAGTGCCGAACCTGGAGCGGGACCAGATACGCAGTATTTT
V gene: TRBV6-5; clone size: many; D gene: -; J gene: TRBJ2-2; CDR3 protein: CASSFGQGVWSTGELFF; CDR3 DNA: TGTGCCAGCAGTTTTGGTCAGGGCGTATGGAGCACCGGGGAGCTGTTTTTT
V gene: TRBV6-1; clone size: few; D gene: -; J gene: TRBJ2-1; CDR3 protein: CASGDRASYNEQFF; CDR3 DNA: TGTGCCAGCGGAGACAGAGCCTCCTACAATGAGCAGTTCTTC
V gene: TRBV5-4; clone size: many; D gene: TRBD1; J gene: TRBJ2-5; CDR3 protein: CASSPGGPGDEETQYF; CDR3 DNA: TGTGCCAGCAGCCCAGGGGGACCAGGGGATGAAGAGACCCAGTACTTC
V gene: TRBV24-1; clone size: few; D gene: -; J gene: TRBJ2-3; CDR3 protein: CATSDFTGASTDTQYF; CDR3 DNA: TGTGCCACCAGTGATTTTACTGGTGCTAGCACAGATACGCAGTATTTT
V gene: TRBV4-1; clone size: -; D gene: -; J gene: TRBJ1-2; CDR3 protein: CASSQDEFYGYTF; CDR3 DNA: TGCGCCAGCAGCCAAGACGAGTTCTATGGCTACACCTTC
V gene: TRBV11-2; clone size: many; D gene: -; J gene: TRBJ1-1; CDR3 protein: CASSHEMWALNTEAFF; CDR3 DNA: TGCGCCAGCAGCCATGAAATGTGGGCATTGAACACTGAAGCTTTCTTT
V gene: TRBV7-2; clone size: many; D gene: TRBD2; J gene: TRBJ2-2; CDR3 protein: CASSLTSGSRRTGELFF; CDR3 DNA: TGCGCCAGCAGCCTGACTAGCGGGAGTCGTCGGACCGGGGAGCTGTTTTTT
V gene: TRBV2; clone size: many; D gene: TRBD1; J gene: TRBJ2-1; CDR3 protein: CASRQWDRHRGQFF; CDR3 DNA: TGTGCCAGCAGGCAATGGGACAGGCACAGGGGGCAGTTCTTC
V gene: TRBV7-9; clone size: many; D gene: -; J gene: TRBJ2-7; CDR3 protein: CASSLMGVGGDYEQYF; CDR3 DNA: TGTGCCAGCAGCTTAATGGGAGTAGGTGGGGACTACGAGCAGTACTTC
V gene: TRBV10-1; clone size: few; D gene: -; J gene: TRBJ2-2; CDR3 protein: CASSDRQNTGELFF; CDR3 DNA: TGCGCCAGCAGTGATAGGCAGAACACCGGGGAGCTGTTTTTT
V gene: TRBV19; clone size: many; D gene: -; J gene: TRBJ1-3; CDR3 protein: CASSPRGSGNTIYF; CDR3 DNA: TGTGCCAGCAGCCCGCGCGGCTCTGGAAACACCATATATTTT
V gene: TRBV5-6; clone size: -; D gene: -; J gene: TRBJ2-6; CDR3 protein: CASTMGSGANVLTF; CDR3 DNA: TGTGCCAGCACCATGGGCTCTGGGGCCAACGTCCTGACTTTC
V gene: TRBV11-3; clone size: -; D gene: -; J gene: TRBJ1-6; CDR3 protein: CASSLNRHNSPLHF; CDR3 DNA: TGTGCCAGCAGCTTAAACAGACATAATTCACCCCTCCACTTT
V gene: TRBV6-1; clone size: -; D gene: -; J gene: TRBJ1-5; CDR3 protein: CAGTPWGVRGSPNQPQHF; CDR3 DNA: TGTGCCGGCACCCCATGGGGGGTCAGAGGGTCACCAAATCAGCCCCAGCATTTT
V gene: TRBV20-1; clone size: many; D gene: TRBD1; J gene: TRBJ1-1; CDR3 protein: CSARLQGARLGTEAFF; CDR3 DNA: TGCAGTGCTAGACTACAGGGGGCTCGGTTGGGCACTGAAGCTTTCTTT
V gene: TRBV7-8; clone size: -; D gene: -; J gene: TRBJ2-7; CDR3 protein: CASSSSTTVSYEQYF; CDR3 DNA: TGTGCCAGCAGCTCTAGCACCACCGTCTCCTACGAGCAGTACTTC
V gene: TRBV5-1; clone size: many; D gene: TRBD2; J gene: TRBJ2-1; CDR3 protein: CASSLGRLGRLDEQFF; CDR3 DNA: TGCGCCAGCAGCTTGGGTCGCCTCGGGAGGTTGGATGAGCAGTTCTTC
V gene: TRBV20-1; clone size: many; D gene: -; J gene: TRBJ2-7; CDR3 protein: CSAQGTRTYEQYF; CDR3 DNA: TGCAGTGCTCAGGGGACACGGACGTACGAGCAGTACTTC
V gene: TRBV27; clone size: many; D gene: -; J gene: TRBJ1-5; CDR3 protein: CASSLEGHQPQHF; CDR3 DNA: TGTGCCAGCAGTTTAGAGGGTCATCAGCCCCAGCATTTT
V gene: TRBV7-8; clone size: many; D gene: -; J gene: TRBJ1-1; CDR3 protein: CASSRAGWDTEAFF; CDR3 DNA: TGTGCCAGCAGCCGGGCAGGGTGGGACACTGAAGCTTTCTTT
V gene: TRBV13; clone size: many; D gene: -; J gene: TRBJ2-3; CDR3 protein: CASLGIERGTDTQYF; CDR3 DNA: TGTGCCAGCTTAGGTATCGAGCGGGGCACAGATACGCAGTATTTT
V gene: TRBV7-2; clone size: many; D gene: -; J gene: TRBJ1-2; CDR3 protein: CASSRQGSGGYTF; CDR3 DNA: TGTGCCAGCAGCCGCCAAGGGAGTGGGGGCTACACCTTC
V gene: TRBV5-1; clone size: many; D gene: -; J gene: TRBJ2-3; CDR3 protein: CASSLSGAPPDTQYF; CDR3 DNA: TGCGCCAGCAGCTTGTCAGGGGCGCCCCCAGATACGCAGTATTTT
V gene: TRBV7-9; clone size: many; D gene: TRBD1; J gene: TRBJ1-2; CDR3 protein: CASSWPQTGANYGYTF; CDR3 DNA: TGTGCCAGCAGCTGGCCACAGACAGGGGCTAACTATGGCTACACCTTC
V gene: TRBV18; clone size: many; D gene: -; J gene: TRBJ1-4; CDR3 protein: CASSPLGVGEKLFF; CDR3 DNA: TGTGCCAGCTCACCTTTGGGTGTAGGAGAAAAACTGTTTTTT
V gene: TRBV12-3/TRBV12-4; clone size: many; D gene: -; J gene: TRBJ1-2; CDR3 protein: CASSSGLANYGYTF; CDR3 DNA: TGTGCCAGCAGTTCCGGCCTAGCTAACTATGGCTACACCTTC
V gene: TRBV28; clone size: many; D gene: -; J gene: TRBJ1-2; CDR3 protein: CASSLDITGSYGYTF; CDR3 DNA: TGTGCCAGCAGCCTCGACATCACAGGGAGCTACGGCTACACCTTC
V gene: TRBV5-8; clone size: few; D gene: -; J gene: TRBJ2-5; CDR3 protein: CASSPRDYREETQYF; CDR3 DNA: TGTGCCAGCAGCCCCCGGGACTACAGGGAAGAGACCCAGTACTTC
V gene: TRBV20-1; clone size: -; D gene: -; J gene: TRBJ1-2; CDR3 protein: CSAPLGRTSRVSYGYTF; CDR3 DNA: TGCAGTGCCCCATTGGGACGTACCAGCCGGGTTTCCTATGGCTACACCTTC
V gene: TRBV6-1; clone size: many; D gene: -; J gene: TRBJ2-7; CDR3 protein: CASTPRFNSYEQYF; CDR3 DNA: TGTGCCAGCACCCCGCGGTTCAATTCCTACGAGCAGTACTTC
V gene: TRBV7-2; clone size: many; D gene: -; J gene: TRBJ2-7; CDR3 protein: CASSHGAAGSYEQYF; CDR3 DNA: TGTGCCAGCAGCCACGGAGCGGCCGGCTCCTACGAGCAGTACTTC
V gene: TRBV7-2; clone size: few; D gene: TRBD1; J gene: TRBJ2-7; CDR3 protein: CASSSGQGHEQYF; CDR3 DNA: TGTGCCAGCAGCTCAGGACAGGGCCACGAGCAGTACTTC
V gene: TRBV2; clone size: -; D gene: -; J gene: TRBJ2-7; CDR3 protein: CASRRDGYEQYF; CDR3 DNA: TGTGCCAGCAGGAGGGATGGGTACGAGCAGTACTTC
V gene: TRBV20-1; clone size: many; D gene: TRBD1; J gene: TRBJ1-5; CDR3 protein: CSATGQGTQPQHF; CDR3 DNA: TGCAGTGCTACCGGACAGGGAACCCAGCCCCAGCATTTT
V gene: TRBV9; clone size: few; D gene: -; J gene: TRBJ1-1; CDR3 protein: CASSESMMNTEAFF; CDR3 DNA: TGTGCCTCCAGCGAGAGTATGATGAACACTGAAGCTTTCTTT
V gene: TRBV5-1; clone size: many; D gene: -; J gene: TRBJ2-7; CDR3 protein: CASSLVTRRHEQYF; CDR3 DNA: TGTGCCAGCAGCTTAGTCACCCGCCGGCACGAGCAGTACTTC
V gene: TRBV6-1; clone size: -; D gene: TRBD1; J gene: TRBJ2-1; CDR3 protein: CASSDRTGGNEQFF; CDR3 DNA: TGTGCCAGCAGTGACCGGACAGGGGGTAATGAGCAGTTCTTC
V gene: TRBV20-1; clone size: many; D gene: -; J gene: TRBJ2-5; CDR3 protein: CSANVVQETQYF; CDR3 DNA: TGCAGTGCTAATGTGGTTCAAGAGACCCAGTACTTC